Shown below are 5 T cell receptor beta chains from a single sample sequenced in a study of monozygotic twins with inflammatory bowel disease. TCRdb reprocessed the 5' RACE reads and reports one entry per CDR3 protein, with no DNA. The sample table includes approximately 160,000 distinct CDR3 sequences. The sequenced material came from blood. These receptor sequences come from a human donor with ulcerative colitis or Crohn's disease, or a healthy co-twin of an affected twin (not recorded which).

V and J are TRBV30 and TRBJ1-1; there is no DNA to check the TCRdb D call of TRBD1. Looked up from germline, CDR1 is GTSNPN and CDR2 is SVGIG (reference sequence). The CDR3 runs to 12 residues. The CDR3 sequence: CAWSQGNTEAFF.

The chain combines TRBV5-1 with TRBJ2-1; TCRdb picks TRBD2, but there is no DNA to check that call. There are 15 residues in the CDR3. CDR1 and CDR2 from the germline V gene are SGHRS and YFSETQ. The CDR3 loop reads CASSAGTSGRNEQFF.

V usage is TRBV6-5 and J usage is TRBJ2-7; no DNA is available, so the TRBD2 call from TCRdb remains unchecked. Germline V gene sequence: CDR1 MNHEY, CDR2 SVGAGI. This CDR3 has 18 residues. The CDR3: CASSPTSPRLAGAYEQYF.

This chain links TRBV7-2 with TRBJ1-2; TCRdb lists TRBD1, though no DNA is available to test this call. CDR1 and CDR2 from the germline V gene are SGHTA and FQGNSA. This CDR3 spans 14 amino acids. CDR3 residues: CASSQTGSYYGYTF.

CDR3 amino acids: CASSPRYNEQFF. The chain uses TRBV3-1 and TRBJ2-1. Germline CDR1 is LGHDT and CDR2 is YNNKEL (reference sequence). The CDR3 covers 12 residues.